The source of this T cell receptor (beta chain) is a study of breast tumors, draining lymph nodes, adjacent tissues. Regarding this clonotype: Its antigen is still unknown.

The study's findings and limits: Tumor T cell lymph node origin was a supported hypothesis, not proven. Most tumor T cells seemingly derive from lymph node, then expand in tumor.

The CDR3 runs 15 residues. CDR1 SGHDT and CDR2 YYEEEE come from the germline V gene. Trimming at V came to 4 bases and at J to 4 bases, leaving 4 bases not matched to a gene. TCRdb recomputed calls from the multiplex PCR reads with MiXCR, one row per CDR3 protein. Of some 14,000 distinct CDR3 sequences detected, around three fifths appear once; the ten largest clones hold about 33%. The specimen sequenced was tumor-adjacent breast tissue. The rearrangement links TRBV5-6 to TRBJ2-1; 11 positions agree with TRBD2. This TCR came from a female donor with breast cancer. Some clones in this sample may be carry-over from other donors' samples. For the CDR3, the DNA is TGTGCCAGCAGCCCGACTAGCGGGGTATACAATGAGCAGTTCTTC. Translation: CASSPTSGVYNEQFF.